This TCR beta chain derives from a study of cytomegalovirus exposure and HLA in healthy donors. General observations from the study: The authors judged a highly shared variant cluster likely a sequencing artifact. A missense DCLRE1C variant was associated with V- and J-gene trimming of TCR beta chains in a later analysis, and an independent cohort replicated the association. Later examination showed HLA-associated TCR beta chains had greater clonal expansion than equally common others. Specificity of three CMV-associated chains for CMV antigens was verified in vitro.

In germline, CDR1 is WNHNN, CDR2 SYGVQD (reference sequence). This CDR3 spans 15 amino acids. V lost 6 bases to trimming and J lost 3 bases, with 15 bases between them. This PCR relied on a set of 60 Vbeta primers and 13 Jbeta primers. The table came from immunoSEQ multiplex PCR; TCRdb's copy has only in-frame clones and leaves some out. The sample holds about 120,000 clones, 74% seen once. About this clone: The antigen remains unidentified.

The sequencing input was PBMCs. The receptor was derived from a human donor in good health. The chain uses TRBV10-1 and TRBJ1-5; weak D call: TRBD1 (6 bases). CDR3 sequence: CASRGLGGLNQPQHF. The CDR3 nucleotides are TGCGCCAGCAGGGGGTTGGGGGGGCTCAATCAGCCCCAGCATTTT.